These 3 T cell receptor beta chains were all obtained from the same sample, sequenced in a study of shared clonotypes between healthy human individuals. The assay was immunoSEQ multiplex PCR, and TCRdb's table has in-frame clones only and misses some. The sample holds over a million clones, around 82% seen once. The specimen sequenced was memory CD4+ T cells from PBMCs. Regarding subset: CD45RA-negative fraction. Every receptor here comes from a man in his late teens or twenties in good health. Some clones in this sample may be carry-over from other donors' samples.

The CDR3 protein is CASSETGTSGSYEQYF. CDR3 nucleotide sequence: TGTGCCAGCAGTGAAACCGGGACTAGCGGGAGCTACGAGCAGTACTTC. V gene TRBV6-1 combines with J gene TRBJ2-7, with 14 bases matching TRBD2. The ends lost 2 bases at V and 3 bases at J; junction bases unmatched: 3. The CDR3 extends over 16 amino acids. Germline V gene data show CDR1 as MNHNS and CDR2 as SASEGT.

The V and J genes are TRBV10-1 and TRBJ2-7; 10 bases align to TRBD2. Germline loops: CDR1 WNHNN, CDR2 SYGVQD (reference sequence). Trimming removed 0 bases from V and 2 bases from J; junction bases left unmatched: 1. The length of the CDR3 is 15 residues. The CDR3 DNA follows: TGCGCCAGCAGTGAGTCAGGACTAGCGGCCTACGAGCAGTACTTC. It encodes CASSESGLAAYEQYF.

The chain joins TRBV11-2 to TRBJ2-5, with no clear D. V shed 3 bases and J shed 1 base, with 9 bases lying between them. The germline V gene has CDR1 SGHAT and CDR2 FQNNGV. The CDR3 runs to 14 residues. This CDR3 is CASSFATSQETQYF. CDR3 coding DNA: TGTGCCAGCAGCTTCGCCACCTCCCAAGAGACCCAGTACTTC.